The 18 T cell receptor beta chains below all came from one sample that was sequenced in a study of molecular identifiers for immune sequencing clone quantification. TCRdb analysed the PCR reads with MiXCR anew, one entry per CDR3 protein. The sample holds 85,000 to 130,000 distinct CDR3 sequences; under 40% are singletons and the top ten take about 4.2%. The sequencing sample was made of naive CD8+ T cells from blood, with Jurkat cell RNA spiked in. Documented subset: FACS-sorted CD8+CD4-CCR7+CD45RA+ naive T cells. These receptor sequences come from a human donor in good health. Some libraries in this study had Jurkat cell RNA spiked in.

This clonotype was found many times. The chain employs TRBV13 and TRBJ2-3; no clear D. Germline V gene data show CDR1 as PRHDT and CDR2 as FYEKMQ (reference sequence). This CDR3 comprises 13 residues. The V gene lost 1 base and the J gene lost 2 bases, with 4 bases spanning the gap. The CDR3 coding sequence is TGTGCCAGCAGCTTAGCGGTCACAGATACGCAGTATTTT. Translating gives CASSLAVTDTQYF.

The rearrangement links TRBV5-6 to TRBJ2-7; 8 nucleotides line up with TRBD1. V was pared by 4 bases and J by 5 bases, with 8 bases of the junction left unmatched. This CDR3 is built from 14 residues. Germline CDR1 and CDR2: SGHDT and YYEEEE. The CDR3 is CASSITGGRDEQYF. The CDR3 DNA follows: TGTGCCAGCAGCATAACAGGGGGTCGAGACGAGCAGTACTTC.

J is TRBJ2-3 and V is TRBV4-3; a weak D match, TRBD2 (6 bases). Germline V gene data show CDR1 as LGHNA and CDR2 as YSLEER. V dropped 2 bases and J dropped 4 bases, with 16 bases sitting between them. The CDR3 is 16 residues long. The CDR3 bases are TGCGCCAGCAGCCAAAGACTAGATCACCCAGCAGATACGCAGTATTTT. Translated, it gives CASSQRLDHPADTQYF.

At least ten counts were recorded for this clonotype. V gene TRBV12-3 or TRBV12-4 combines with J gene TRBJ2-5; 11 bases map to TRBD2. This CDR3 comprises 15 residues. V was pared by 6 bases and J by 5 bases, with 8 bases of the junction left unmatched. CDR3: CASRTTSGSPETQYF. In DNA, the CDR3 is TGTGCCAGCAGAACAACTAGCGGGAGTCCGGAGACCCAGTACTTC.

The J gene is TRBJ2-7, the V gene TRBV21-1; no DNA check was done on the table's D call, TRBD1. TRBV21-1 represents a pseudogene. The CDR3 is made up of 14 amino acids. Here the CDR3 reads CASSNGRENYEQYF. The CDR3 region has the DNA TGTGCCAGCAGCAATGGTCGGGAAAACTACGAGCAGTACTTC.

Ten or more counts support this clonotype. The chain has TRBV28 and TRBJ2-6; D is unclear. The CDR3 runs 16 residues. Trimming left V 2 bases short and J 2 bases short, with 10 bases between. CDR1 is MDHEN and CDR2 is SYDVKM in the germline V gene. The CDR3 nucleotides read TGTGCCAGCAGTTTAGGGAAGGGTACTGGGGCCAACGTCCTGACTTTC. It translates to CASSLGKGTGANVLTF.

There are a few counts of this clonotype. The chain is built from TRBV12-3 or TRBV12-4 and TRBJ2-2; 8 positions match TRBD2. Trimming cost V 6 bases and J 1 base; bases outside gene matches: 7. The CDR3 is 16 amino acids. CDR3 residues: CASSQPLAENTGELFF. CDR3 nucleotide sequence: TGTGCCAGCAGCCAACCACTAGCGGAGAACACCGGGGAGCTGTTTTTT.

In the case of this clonotype: Compared with germline, one end of the junction differs, possibly owing to a read error. V is TRBV12-3 or TRBV12-4 and J is TRBJ2-3, with D uncertain. The CDR3 runs to 14 residues. DNA of the CDR3: TGTGCCAGCAGGTTAGCCCCGATCGCGGATACGCAGTATTTT. Its protein is CASRLAPIADTQYF.

The chain links TRBV5-6 to TRBJ1-1; D uncertain. Germline-derived CDR1 and CDR2 are SGHDT and YYEEEE. The CDR3 runs to 12 residues. The V gene lost 4 bases and the J gene lost 7 bases, with 11 bases spanning the gap. Here the CDR3 reads CASSPSGSEAFF. CDR3 nucleotides: TGTGCCAGCAGCCCCTCAGGCAGTGAAGCTTTCTTT. Using reference TRBV5-6 and TRBJ1-1 for the parts outside the CDR3, the full variable domain is DAGVTQSPTHLIKTRGQQVTLRCSPKSGHDTVSWYQQALGQGPQFIFQYYEEEERQRGNFPDRFSGHQFPNYSSELNVNALLLGDSALYLCASSPSGSEAFFGQGTRLTVV.

This clonotype has only a few counts. The rearrangement joins TRBV3-1 to TRBJ2-3; D not resolved. V lost 4 bases and J 0 bases, leaving 8 bases between the germline ends. This CDR3 contains 14 residues. Germline CDR1 and CDR2: LGHDT and YNNKEL (reference sequence). The CDR3 region has the DNA TGTGCCAGCAGCCCCGGTTACAGCACAGATACGCAGTATTTT. It is translated as CASSPGYSTDTQYF.

This clonotype occurred a few times. The chain joins TRBV5-6 to TRBJ1-1; TRBD1 matches at 10 bases. From germline, CDR1 is SGHDT and CDR2 YYEEEE. After removal of 3 bases from V and 7 bases from J, the junction contained 3 bases not matched to a gene. This CDR3 has 13 residues. The CDR3 DNA reads TGTGCCAGCAGCTCCGGGACAGGGGTTGAAGCTTTCTTT. Translation gives CASSSGTGVEAFF.

About this clonotype itself: A single base separates this from a much larger clone, so it may be a read error. The CDR3 protein is CAGGGHPGSNQPQHF. CDR3 in DNA: TGTGCCGGCGGGGGACACCCCGGGAGCAATCAGCCCCAGCATTTT. The chain employs TRBV6-5 and TRBJ1-5; D may be TRBD1 (6 bases). V was pared by 11 bases and J by 1 base, with 18 bases between. CDR1 is MNHEY, CDR2 SVGAGI, per germline. This CDR3 region has 15 residues.

In its sample, this clonotype was seen once. Sequence at one end of the junction differs from germline and may be a read error. This chain links TRBV5-3 with TRBJ1-6; TRBD1 matches at 7 bases. TRBV5-3 is designated an ORF whose function remains uncertain. CDR3 length: 17 residues. CDR3 region: CASSLLIRQGLSSPLHF. For the CDR3, the DNA is TGTGCCAGCAGCTTACTGATAAGACAGGGACTAAGTTCACCCCTCCACTTT.

The chain uses TRBV5-1 and TRBJ2-7; 11 nucleotides line up with TRBD2. The CDR3 consists of 15 residues. After removal of 3 bases from V and 5 bases from J, the junction contained 7 bases not matched to a gene. The germline gives CDR1 SGHRS, CDR2 YFSETQ. CDR3: CASSWTSGPLNEQYF. The CDR3 DNA sequence: TGCGCCAGCAGCTGGACTAGCGGGCCCCTTAACGAGCAGTACTTC.

Many counts were recorded for this clonotype. The chain carries TRBV9 and TRBJ1-1; 7 bases match TRBD1. Unmatched junction bases numbered 8, after V lost 4 bases and J lost 5 bases. The CDR3 covers 14 residues. Germline V gives CDR1 SGDLS, CDR2 YYNGEE. In DNA, the CDR3 is TGTGCCAGCAGCCCACCGACAGGGCAAACTGAAGCTTTCTTT. This gives the protein CASSPPTGQTEAFF. Filled out from reference TRBV9 and TRBJ1-1, the complete variable domain reads DSGVTQTPKHLITATGQRVTLRCSPRSGDLSVYWYQQSLDQGLQFLIQYYNGEERAKGNILERFSAQQFPDLHSELNLSSLELGDSALYFCASSPPTGQTEAFFGQGTRLTVV.

This clonotype was seen more than once but under ten times. The V call is TRBV24-1, the J call TRBJ2-3; D is possibly TRBD2 (6 bases). Trimming pared 0 bases from V and 4 bases from J, leaving 10 bases between. This CDR3 region has 15 residues. Looked up from germline, CDR1 is KGHDR and CDR2 is SFDVKD. The CDR3 reads CATSDLRLAPDTQYF. The DNA of the CDR3 is TGTGCCACCAGTGATTTGCGGCTAGCGCCAGATACGCAGTATTTT.

The chain uses TRBV20-1 and TRBJ1-5; 8 bases agree with TRBD1. The V gene's germline CDR1 is DFQATT and CDR2 SNEGSKA (reference sequence). CDR3 length equals 14 residues. V lost 5 bases, J lost 2 bases, and 5 bases stayed unmatched. The CDR3 coding sequence is TGCAGTGCTTTGGACAGGGAGGGCAATCAGCCCCAGCATTTT. Translating it yields CSALDREGNQPQHF.

As for this clonotype: An end of the junction differs from the germline gene, which may be a read error. This chain connects TRBV3-1 to TRBJ2-3, with D maybe TRBD2 (7 bases). This CDR3 contains 17 residues. The germline gives CDR1 LGHDT, CDR2 YNNKEL (reference sequence). In nucleotides, the CDR3 is TGTGCCAGCAGCCGGGGATCCCTAGCGGACAGCACAGCTACGCAGTATTTT. It yields the protein CASSRGSLADSTATQYF.